The clone carrying this T cell receptor beta chain was seen repeatedly, ten times or more. Researchers took RNA transcripts and amplified the TCR beta CDR3 regions from them. HTBI primers were used for first-round RT-PCR of the TCR CDR3. One entry per CDR3 protein, called by TCRdb with MiXCR from the multiplex PCR reads. The top ten hold 40% to 45% of the sample, which has a few hundred thousand distinct CDR3 sequences, about a fifth seen once. The V segment lost 4 bases and the J segment 5 bases; nucleotides outside the gene matches: 8. The germline V gene encodes CDR1 SGHRS and CDR2 YFSETQ. This CDR3 is built from 15 residues. This sample is part of a study of T cells in Graves' hyperthyroidism and ophthalmopathy.

This receptor was obtained from a man younger than 30 with Graves' ophthalmopathy. The V call is TRBV5-1, the J call TRBJ1-1, with 10 positions matching TRBD1. The sequencing input was blood. The CDR3, as DNA: TGCGCCAGCAGCGCGTGGGACAGGGGTTTGACTGAAGCTTTCTTT. Translating gives CASSAWDRGLTEAFF.